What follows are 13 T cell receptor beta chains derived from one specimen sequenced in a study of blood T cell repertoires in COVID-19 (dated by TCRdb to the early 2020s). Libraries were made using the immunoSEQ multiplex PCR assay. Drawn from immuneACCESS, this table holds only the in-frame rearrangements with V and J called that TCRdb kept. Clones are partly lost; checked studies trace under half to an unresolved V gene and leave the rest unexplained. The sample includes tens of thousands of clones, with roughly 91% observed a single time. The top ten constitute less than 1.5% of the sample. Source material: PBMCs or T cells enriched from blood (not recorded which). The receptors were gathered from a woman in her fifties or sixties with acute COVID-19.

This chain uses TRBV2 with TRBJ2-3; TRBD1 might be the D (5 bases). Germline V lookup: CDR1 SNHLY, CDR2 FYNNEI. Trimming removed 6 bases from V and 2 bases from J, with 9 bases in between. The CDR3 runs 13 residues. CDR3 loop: CASSRAVTDTQYF. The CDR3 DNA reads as TGTGCCAGCAGCAGGGCGGTCACAGATACGCAGTATTTT.

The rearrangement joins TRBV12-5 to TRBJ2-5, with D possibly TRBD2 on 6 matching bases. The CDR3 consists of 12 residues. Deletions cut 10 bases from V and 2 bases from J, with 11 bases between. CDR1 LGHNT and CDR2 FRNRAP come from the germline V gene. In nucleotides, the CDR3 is TGTGCTACCAGGAGGGAACAAGAGACCCAGTACTTC. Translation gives CATRREQETQYF.

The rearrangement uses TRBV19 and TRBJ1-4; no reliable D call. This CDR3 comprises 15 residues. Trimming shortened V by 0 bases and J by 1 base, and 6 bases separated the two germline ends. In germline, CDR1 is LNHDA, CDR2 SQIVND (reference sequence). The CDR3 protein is CASSIESITNEKLFF. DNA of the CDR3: TGTGCCAGTAGTATAGAGAGTATAACTAATGAAAAACTGTTTTTT.

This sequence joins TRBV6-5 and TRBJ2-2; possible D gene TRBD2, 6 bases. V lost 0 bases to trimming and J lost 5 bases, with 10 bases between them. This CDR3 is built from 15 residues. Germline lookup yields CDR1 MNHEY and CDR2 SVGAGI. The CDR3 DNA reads TGTGCCAGCAGTTACTCGACTAGAGAAACCGGGGAGCTGTTTTTT. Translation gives CASSYSTRETGELFF.

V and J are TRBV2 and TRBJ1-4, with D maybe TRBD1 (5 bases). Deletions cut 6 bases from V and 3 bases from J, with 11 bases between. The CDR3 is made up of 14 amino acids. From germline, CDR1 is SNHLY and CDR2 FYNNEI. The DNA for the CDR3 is TGTGCCAGCAGCGCAGGGTTAGCTAATGAAAAACTGTTTTTT. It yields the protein CASSAGLANEKLFF.

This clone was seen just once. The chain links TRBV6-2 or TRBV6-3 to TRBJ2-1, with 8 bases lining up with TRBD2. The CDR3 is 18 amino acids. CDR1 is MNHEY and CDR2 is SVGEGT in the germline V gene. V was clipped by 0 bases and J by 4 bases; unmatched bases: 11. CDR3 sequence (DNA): TGTGCCAGCAGTTACTCCCAACTAGCGGAGCCACCATACAATGAGCAGTTCTTC. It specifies CASSYSQLAEPPYNEQFF.

CDR3 sequence reads: CASGGGGRQPQHF. CDR3 nucleotide sequence: TGTGCCAGTGGAGGCGGGGGGCGGCAGCCCCAGCATTTT. The gene calls are TRBV19 and TRBJ1-5, with D perhaps TRBD1 (6 bases). Trimming took 8 bases from V and 7 from J, leaving 15 bases between them. Germline V gene data show CDR1 as LNHDA and CDR2 as SQIVND (reference sequence). There are 13 residues in the CDR3.

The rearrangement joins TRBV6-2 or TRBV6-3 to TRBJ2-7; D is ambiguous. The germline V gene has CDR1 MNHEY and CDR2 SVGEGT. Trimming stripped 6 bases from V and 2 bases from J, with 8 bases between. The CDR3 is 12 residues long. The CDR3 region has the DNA TGTGCCAGCAGCGGAGACCCCTACGAGCAGTACTTC. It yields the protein CASSGDPYEQYF.

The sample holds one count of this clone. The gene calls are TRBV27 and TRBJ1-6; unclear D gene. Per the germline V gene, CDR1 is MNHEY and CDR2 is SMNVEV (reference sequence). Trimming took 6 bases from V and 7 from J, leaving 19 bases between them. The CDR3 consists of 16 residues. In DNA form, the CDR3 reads TGTGCCAGCAGGCATACCCCCGGGGATCGGAATTCACCCCTCCACTTT. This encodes CASRHTPGDRNSPLHF.

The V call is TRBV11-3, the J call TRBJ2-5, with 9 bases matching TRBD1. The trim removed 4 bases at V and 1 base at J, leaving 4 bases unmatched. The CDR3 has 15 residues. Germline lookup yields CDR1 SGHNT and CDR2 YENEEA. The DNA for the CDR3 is TGTGCCAGCAGCTCGGGACAGGGCATCCAAGAGACCCAGTACTTC. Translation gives CASSSGQGIQETQYF.

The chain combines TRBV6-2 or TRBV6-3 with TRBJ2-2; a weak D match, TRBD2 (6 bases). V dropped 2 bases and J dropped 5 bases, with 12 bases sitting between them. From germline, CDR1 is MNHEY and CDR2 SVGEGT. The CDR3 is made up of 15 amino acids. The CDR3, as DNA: TGTGCCAGCAGTTACGGGACTTATTATACCGGGGAGCTGTTTTTT. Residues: CASSYGTYYTGELFF.

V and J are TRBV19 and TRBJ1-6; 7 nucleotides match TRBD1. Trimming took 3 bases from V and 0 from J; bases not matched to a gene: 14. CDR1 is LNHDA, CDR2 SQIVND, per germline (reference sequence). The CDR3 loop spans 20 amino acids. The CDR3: CASSMEEGGRLSSYNSPLHF. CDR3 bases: TGTGCCAGTAGTATGGAAGAAGGGGGCCGATTGAGCTCCTATAATTCACCCCTCCACTTT.

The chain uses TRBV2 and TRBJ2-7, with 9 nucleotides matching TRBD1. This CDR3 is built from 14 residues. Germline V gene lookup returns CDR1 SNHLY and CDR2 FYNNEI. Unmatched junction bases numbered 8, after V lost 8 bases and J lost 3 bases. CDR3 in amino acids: CASRVRDRVYEQYF. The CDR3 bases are TGTGCCAGCCGAGTTCGGGACAGGGTCTACGAGCAGTACTTC. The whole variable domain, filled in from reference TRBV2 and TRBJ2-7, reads EPEVTQTPSHQVTQMGQEVILRCVPISNHLYFYWYRQILGQKVEFLVSFYNNEISEKSEIFDDQFSVERPDGSNFTLKIRSTKLEDSAMYFCASRVRDRVYEQYFGPGTRLTVT.